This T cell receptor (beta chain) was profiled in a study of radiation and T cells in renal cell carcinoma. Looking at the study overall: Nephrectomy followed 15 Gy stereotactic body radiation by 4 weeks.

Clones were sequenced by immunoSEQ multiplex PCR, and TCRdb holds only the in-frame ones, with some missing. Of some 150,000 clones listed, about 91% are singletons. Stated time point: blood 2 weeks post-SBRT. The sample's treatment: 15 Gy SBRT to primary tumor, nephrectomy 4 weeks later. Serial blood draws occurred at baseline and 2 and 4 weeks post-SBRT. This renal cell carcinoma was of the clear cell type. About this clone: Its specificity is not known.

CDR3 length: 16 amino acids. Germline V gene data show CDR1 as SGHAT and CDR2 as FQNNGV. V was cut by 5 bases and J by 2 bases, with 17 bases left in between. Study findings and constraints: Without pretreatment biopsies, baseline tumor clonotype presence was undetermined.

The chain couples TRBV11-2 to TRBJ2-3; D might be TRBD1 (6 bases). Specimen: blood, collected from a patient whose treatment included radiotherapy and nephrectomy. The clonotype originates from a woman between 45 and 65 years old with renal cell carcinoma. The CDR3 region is CASSILQGSTTDTQYF. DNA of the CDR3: TGTGCCAGCAGCATTTTACAGGGCTCAACCACAGATACGCAGTATTTT. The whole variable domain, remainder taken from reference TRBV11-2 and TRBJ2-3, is EAGVAQSPRYKIIEKRQSVAFWCNPISGHATLYWYQQILGQGPKLLIQFQNNGVVDDSQLPKDRFSAERLKGVDSTLKIQPAKLEDSAVYLCASSILQGSTTDTQYFGPGTRLTVL.